This TCR beta chain appears in the sequencing data of a study of human T cells and chemical hapten exposure. As for the study in general: Small pooled library volume differences mainly caused per-sample TCR yield variation.

The CDR3 totals 14 residues. V was trimmed by 0 bases and J by 3 bases, leaving 10 bases between them. The germline V gene encodes CDR1 SGHRS and CDR2 YFSETQ. Time point given: patch test 2, 6 weeks after DPC sensitization. Treatment in this sample: therapeutic diphenylcyclopropenone sensitization with weekly scalp DPC. Using its own MiXCR run on the RACE reads, TCRdb lists one record per CDR3 protein. The table has tens of thousands of distinct CDR3 sequences, around 10% seen once. This chain uses TRBV5-1 with TRBJ2-7; D remains ambiguous. The receptor was derived from a man aged 40-55 years with alopecia areata. Some clones in this sample may be carry-over from other donors' samples. The specimen comprised whole blood, sampled in connection with sensitization to the hapten diphenylcyclopropenone (DPC). The CDR3 spells CASSLGGFDYEQYF. Written as DNA, the CDR3 is TGCGCCAGCAGCTTGGGAGGATTTGACTACGAGCAGTACTTC.